This TCR beta chain was retrieved from a study of shared clonotypes between healthy human individuals. Study-wide context: Researchers assigned three CD4 naive, three CD4 memory, two CD8 naive and one CD8 memory plate to each donor. Notes on the study in general: All-four-donor shared clonotypes had higher generation probabilities than non-shared clonotypes did.

Clones were read by immunoSEQ multiplex PCR, and TCRdb kept only the in-frame ones, dropping some. The table records about 2 million clones, 85% to 95% of them present only once. This clone has more than one count but fewer than ten. Its antigen is undetermined. Trimming left V 0 bases short and J 8 bases short, with 11 bases between. There are 14 residues in the CDR3. Looked up from germline, CDR1 is SGHAT and CDR2 is FQDESV (reference sequence). The chain combines TRBV11-1 with TRBJ2-1; D is perhaps TRBD2 (5 bases). The receptor comes from a man younger than 30 in good health. What was sequenced was naive CD4+ T cells sorted from blood. Described subset: CD45RA+ positively selected. The CDR3 nucleotides read TGTGCCAGCAGCTTAGCGTACGGGGATGATGAGCAGTTCTTC. Translated, it gives CASSLAYGDDEQFF.